This TCR beta chain is from a study of identical twins. Study-wide findings and caveats: It was possible that invariant MAIT and iNKT cells partly confounded the zero-insertion analyses. Twin pairs had excess sharing that was weaker in beta out-of-frame sequences.

A universal primer binding site was introduced by template switching. The final cDNA contained unique molecular identifiers. TCRdb passed the 5' RACE reads through MiXCR, listing each CDR3 protein once. The table lists some 630,000 distinct CDR3 sequences, 7.1% of them singletons, with about 1.6% in the top ten. Germline trimming cut 4 bases from V and 5 bases from J; bases unmatched to any gene: 7. Germline CDR1 reads SGHRS; CDR2 reads YFSETQ. CDR3 size: 15 residues. This clonotype has at least ten counts. What it binds is not known. This sample was shared with a second study, whose subject was yellow fever vaccine responses in identical twins. That work states: In identical twins, vaccine T cell responses appeared partly shared and partly individual.

The chain is built from TRBV5-1 and TRBJ2-2, with 8 bases identical to TRBD1. The specimen sequenced was PBMCs. The receptor's source is a woman aged 18-29 years in good health. CDR3 region: CASSPDRVWTGELFF. CDR3 DNA: TGCGCCAGCAGCCCGGACAGGGTATGGACCGGGGAGCTGTTTTTT.